Listed below are T cell receptor beta chains from one sample, sequenced in a study of vaccination and CD4 T cells after COVID-19. These TCRs are of unknown antigen specificity. TCRdb ran MiXCR on the PCR reads and lists one entry per CDR3 protein. Among under 20,000 distinct CDR3 sequences listed, roughly 40% were seen once. Sample: CD4+ T cells from blood, cultured in vitro. These receptors came from a human donor who had recovered from COVID-19. The CDR3 runs from the conserved cysteine through the conserved F or W. A D gene is named only where the DNA matches it firmly. Some rows mark clone size as missing; the rest say once, few, many or name a class of expanded clone.

v_gene,j_gene,d_gene,abundance,CDR3aa,CDR3nt
TRBV4-2,TRBJ2-7,-,-,CASSQDVSGAEQYF,TGTGCCAGCAGCCAAGATGTTAGTGGCGCCGAGCAGTACTTC
TRBV4-1,TRBJ2-7,TRBD2,-,CASSQVAGLGEQYF,TGCGCCAGCAGCCAAGTAGCGGGACTAGGAGAGCAGTACTTC
TRBV6-1,TRBJ2-7,-,-,CASRRSRAESSYEQYF,TGTGCCAGCAGACGGAGCAGGGCCGAGAGCTCCTACGAGCAGTACTTC
TRBV7-9,TRBJ1-1,-,-,CASSLVYLGGAEAFF,TGTGCCAGCAGCTTAGTATACCTCGGAGGGGCTGAAGCTTTCTTT
TRBV19,TRBJ1-1,-,-,CASRPWDTNTEAFF,TGTGCCAGTAGGCCGTGGGACACAAACACTGAAGCTTTCTTT
TRBV18,TRBJ1-5,-,-,CASSPGQNQPQHF,TGTGCCAGCTCACCAGGGCAGAATCAGCCCCAGCATTTT
TRBV27,TRBJ2-3,-,few,CASRLSTDTQYF,TGTGCCAGCAGACTGAGCACAGATACGCAGTATTTT
TRBV19,TRBJ1-4,-,-,CASSPAATSEKLFF,TGTGCCAGTAGCCCAGCGGCCACTAGTGAAAAACTGTTTTTT
TRBV30,TRBJ1-1,-,-,CARSPGRGNTEAFF,TGTGCCCGGAGCCCGGGACGGGGGAACACTGAAGCTTTCTTT
TRBV7-2,TRBJ2-5,TRBD2,-,CASSFTSGSMPAQYF,TGTGCCAGCAGCTTTACTAGCGGGAGTATGCCGGCCCAGTACTTC
TRBV2,TRBJ1-6,-,-,CASSEEGSPLHF,TGTGCCAGCAGTGAAGAGGGATCTCCCCTCCACTTT
TRBV19,TRBJ2-7,-,-,CASSVRRRPYEQYF,TGTGCCAGTAGTGTTCGGAGGCGGCCCTACGAGCAGTACTTC
TRBV10-2,TRBJ2-1,TRBD1,-,CASSVSGWTGYNEQFF,TGCGCCAGCAGTGTATCGGGCTGGACAGGTTACAATGAGCAGTTCTTC
TRBV30,TRBJ2-1,TRBD2,-,CAWSVLAGYNEQFF,TGTGCCTGGAGTGTACTAGCGGGGTACAATGAGCAGTTCTTC
TRBV7-2,TRBJ1-6,-,-,CASSHNNSPLHF,TGTGCCAGCAGCCATAATAATTCACCCCTCCACTTT
TRBV20-1,TRBJ2-3,TRBD1,few,CSARDRDRSITDTQYF,TGCAGTGCTAGAGACCGGGACAGGTCCATCACAGATACGCAGTATTTT
TRBV19,TRBJ1-5,TRBD1,-,CASRPGTGGNQPQHF,TGTGCCAGTCGACCCGGGACAGGGGGCAATCAGCCCCAGCATTTT
TRBV7-2,TRBJ2-3,-,-,CASSLVAVLTDTQYF,TGTGCCAGCAGCTTAGTTGCAGTACTCACAGATACGCAGTATTTT
TRBV15,TRBJ2-4,-,once,CATSNPWDIQYF,TGTGCCACCAGCAACCCCTGGGACATTCAGTACTTC
TRBV2,TRBJ1-5,TRBD1,-,CASSRDRGGEQPQHF,TGTGCCAGCTCGAGGGACAGGGGTGGAGAACAGCCCCAGCATTTT
TRBV28,TRBJ2-7,-,-,CASSPWPAGRYEQYF,TGTGCCAGCAGCCCCTGGCCCGCAGGGCGCTACGAGCAGTACTTC
TRBV28,TRBJ2-1,-,once,CASSLPRGWNEQFF,TGTGCCAGCAGTTTACCCCGGGGTTGGAATGAGCAGTTCTTC